This TCR beta chain was observed in a study of a mutant IDH1 vaccine in newly diagnosed glioma. At the level of the study: Before enrollment, patients got radiotherapy alone, temozolomide alone, or mostly the combination.

A word on this clone: Its target is not known.

As to time point: week 35, safety follow-up. It was 300 ug of mutant IDH1 20-mer peptide that made up each vaccine dose, given with topical imiquimod. Libraries were prepared by immunoSEQ multiplex PCR; TCRdb keeps only in-frame clonotypes and omits some of them. The repertoire consists of 30,000 to 40,000 clones, with roughly 75% occurring once and the leading ten covering roughly 3.1%. Germline V gives CDR1 SGHNT, CDR2 YYREEE (reference sequence). V was clipped by 4 bases and J by 5 bases; unmatched bases: 9. The CDR3 covers 16 residues. The sequence came from a middle-aged man with glioma. Some clones in this sample may be carry-over from other donors' samples. The source was PBMCs, collected from a glioma patient whose treatment included an IDH1 peptide vaccine. The chain uses TRBV5-4 and TRBJ2-5, with 12 bases aligning to TRBD2. The CDR3 loop is CASSSLAGGPYETQYF. As DNA, the CDR3 is TGTGCCAGCAGCAGCCTAGCGGGGGGGCCTTATGAGACCCAGTACTTC.